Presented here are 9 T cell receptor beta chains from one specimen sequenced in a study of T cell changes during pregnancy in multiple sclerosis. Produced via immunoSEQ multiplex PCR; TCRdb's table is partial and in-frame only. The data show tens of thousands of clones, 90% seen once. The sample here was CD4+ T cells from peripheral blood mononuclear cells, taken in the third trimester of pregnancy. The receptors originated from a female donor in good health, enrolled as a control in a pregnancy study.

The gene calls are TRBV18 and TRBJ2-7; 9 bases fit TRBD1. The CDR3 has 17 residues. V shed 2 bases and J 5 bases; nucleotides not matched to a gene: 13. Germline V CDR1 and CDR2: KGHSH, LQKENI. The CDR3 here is CASSPLSSGTGTNEQYF. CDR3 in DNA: TGTGCCAGCTCACCATTAAGCTCGGGGACAGGGACGAACGAGCAGTACTTC.

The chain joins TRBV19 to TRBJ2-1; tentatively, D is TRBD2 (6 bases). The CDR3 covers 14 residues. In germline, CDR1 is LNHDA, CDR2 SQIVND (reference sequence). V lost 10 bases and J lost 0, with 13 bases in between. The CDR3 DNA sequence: TGTGCCACTAGACGCGGGGCCTCCTACAATGAGCAGTTCTTC. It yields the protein CATRRGASYNEQFF.

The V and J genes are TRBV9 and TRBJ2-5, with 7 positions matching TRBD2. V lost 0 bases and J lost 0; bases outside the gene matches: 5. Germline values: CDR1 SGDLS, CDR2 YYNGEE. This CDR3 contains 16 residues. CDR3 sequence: CASSVGAGTYQETQYF. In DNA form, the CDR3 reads TGTGCCAGCAGCGTAGGAGCGGGGACGTACCAAGAGACCCAGTACTTC.

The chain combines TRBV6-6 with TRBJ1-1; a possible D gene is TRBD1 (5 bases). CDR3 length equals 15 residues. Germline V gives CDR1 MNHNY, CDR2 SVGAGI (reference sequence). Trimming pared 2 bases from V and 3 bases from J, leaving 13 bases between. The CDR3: CASSYGAGRDTEAFF. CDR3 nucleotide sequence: TGTGCCAGCAGTTACGGGGCGGGGCGAGACACTGAAGCTTTCTTT.

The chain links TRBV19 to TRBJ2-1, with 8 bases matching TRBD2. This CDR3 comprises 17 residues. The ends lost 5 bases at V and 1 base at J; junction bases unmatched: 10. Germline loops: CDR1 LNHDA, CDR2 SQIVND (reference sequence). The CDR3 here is CASSSIISGGSYNEQFF. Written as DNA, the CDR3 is TGTGCCAGTAGTTCGATAATAAGCGGGGGTTCCTACAATGAGCAGTTCTTC.

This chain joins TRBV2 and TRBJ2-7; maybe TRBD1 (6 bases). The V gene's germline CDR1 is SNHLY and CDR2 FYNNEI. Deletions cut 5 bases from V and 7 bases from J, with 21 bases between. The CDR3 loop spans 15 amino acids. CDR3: CASSPRGRGEGEQYF. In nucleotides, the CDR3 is TGTGCCAGCAGTCCCCGGGGCAGGGGAGAGGGGGAGCAGTACTTC.

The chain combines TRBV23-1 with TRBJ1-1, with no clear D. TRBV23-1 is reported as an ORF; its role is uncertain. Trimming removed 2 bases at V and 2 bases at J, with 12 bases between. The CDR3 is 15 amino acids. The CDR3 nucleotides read TGCGCCAGCAGTCAACCGGAGGGCAGAAACACTGAAGCTTTCTTT. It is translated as CASSQPEGRNTEAFF.

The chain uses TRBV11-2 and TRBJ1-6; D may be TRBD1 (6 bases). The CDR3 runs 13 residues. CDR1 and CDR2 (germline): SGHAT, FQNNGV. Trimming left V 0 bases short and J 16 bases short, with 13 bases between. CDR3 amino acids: CASSLDRKQGLHF. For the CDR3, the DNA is TGTGCCAGCAGCTTAGATCGTAAACAGGGACTCCACTTT.

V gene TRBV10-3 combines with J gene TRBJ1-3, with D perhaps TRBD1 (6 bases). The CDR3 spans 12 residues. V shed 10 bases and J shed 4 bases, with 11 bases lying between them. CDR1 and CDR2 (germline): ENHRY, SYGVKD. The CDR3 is CATGTSGNTIYF. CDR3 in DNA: TGTGCCACCGGGACATCCGGAAACACCATATATTTT.